The 6 T cell receptor beta chains reported below all come from one sample, sequenced in a study of blood T cell repertoires in COVID-19. TCRdb's table, derived via immunoSEQ multiplex PCR, lists solely in-frame clones and lacks some. The profile shows hundreds of thousands of clones, 75% to 85% of them singletons. Sequenced material: peripheral blood. These receptors were collected from a human donor in a cohort sampled during active COVID-19.

The gene calls are TRBV2 and TRBJ2-7, with 7 bases identical to TRBD1. Germline CDR1 SNHLY, CDR2 FYNNEI. CDR3 size: 15 residues. V lost 6 bases, J lost 1 base, and 9 bases stayed unmatched. This CDR3 reads CASRAGTVESYEQYF. For the CDR3, the DNA is TGTGCCAGCAGGGCCGGGACAGTGGAATCCTACGAGCAGTACTTC.

In the case of this clone: A junction end diverges from the germline sequence, so it may reflect a read error. This chain joins TRBV2 and TRBJ1-2; TRBD1 matches 9 bases. The CDR3 loop spans 14 amino acids. Per the germline V gene, CDR1 is SNHLY and CDR2 is FYNNEI. CDR3 loop: CASIESGQGNGYTF. The CDR3 coding sequence is TGTGCCAGCATTGAATCAGGACAGGGGAATGGCTACACCTTC.

CDR3 loop: CASTWSGGGETQYF. The CDR3 DNA reads as TGTGCCAGTACATGGAGCGGGGGTGGGGAGACCCAGTACTTC. The rearrangement uses TRBV2 and TRBJ2-5; TRBD2 agrees at 8 bases. CDR3 size: 14 residues. Germline lookup yields CDR1 SNHLY and CDR2 FYNNEI. The trim removed 9 bases at V and 5 bases at J, leaving 11 bases unmatched. Using reference TRBV2 and TRBJ2-5 for the parts outside the CDR3, the full variable domain is EPEVTQTPSHQVTQMGQEVILRCVPISNHLYFYWYRQILGQKVEFLVSFYNNEISEKSEIFDDQFSVERPDGSNFTLKIRSTKLEDSAMYFCASTWSGGGETQYFGPGTRLLVL.

V gene TRBV6-5 combines with J gene TRBJ1-6; no clear D gene. Germline CDR1 and CDR2: MNHEY and SVGAGI. The CDR3 contains 15 residues. The V and J ends lost 0 bases and 7 bases respectively, with 10 bases between them. The CDR3 sequence: CASSYSPGQNSPLHF. In DNA, the CDR3 is TGTGCCAGCAGTTACTCGCCGGGTCAGAATTCACCCCTCCACTTT.

V is TRBV3-1 (or the pseudogene TRBV3-2) and J is TRBJ1-6; D uncertain. The CDR3 loop spans 14 amino acids. Trimming shortened V by 1 base and J by 6 bases, and 7 bases separated the two germline ends. CDR1 is LGHDT, CDR2 YNNKEL, per germline (reference sequence). The DNA of the CDR3 is TGTGCCAGCAGCCAAGCAGACATTAATTCACCCCTCCACTTT. Translation: CASSQADINSPLHF.

In its sample, this clone was seen a few times. The gene calls are TRBV19 and TRBJ1-5; 7 bases are a match to TRBD1. Germline V CDR1 and CDR2: LNHDA, SQIVND (reference sequence). The CDR3 length is 15 residues. J lost 9 bases, V lost 5 bases, and 13 bases had no gene match. CDR3 nucleotide sequence: TGTGCCAGTAGTCCACGTTTCCAGGGGGGCCGGCCCCAGCATTTT. As protein: CASSPRFQGGRPQHF.